One sample yielded the 27 T cell receptor beta chains listed below, sequenced in a study of cytotoxic CD8 clonotypes in ibrutinib-treated CLL. Sequencing used immunoSEQ multiplex PCR; TCRdb keeps in-frame clones, though not all of them. The table lists about 45,000 clones, roughly two thirds of them singletons. Sequenced material: PBMCs, taken after 12 months of ibrutinib treatment. The source of these receptors is a human donor with chronic lymphocytic leukemia.

The rearrangement joins TRBV4-2 to TRBJ2-3; 8 bases map to TRBD2. Looked up from germline, CDR1 is LGHNA and CDR2 is YNFKEQ. This CDR3 has 16 residues. V dropped 5 bases and J dropped 2; count of bases not matched to a gene: 9. The CDR3 nucleotides read TGTGCCAGCAGCTCCCAGCGGGGGCCCAACACAGATACGCAGTATTTT. This gives the protein CASSSQRGPNTDTQYF.

The V gene is TRBV4-1, the J gene TRBJ1-2; D possibly corresponds to TRBD1 (6 bases). The CDR3 sequence is 18 residues long. V shed 3 bases and J shed 6 bases, with 26 bases lying between them. From germline, CDR1 is MGHRA and CDR2 YSYEKL. CDR3 nucleotides: TGCGCCAGCAGCCAGCGCCTGATGGGGGGGCAGGAGAGGGATGGCTACACCTTC. Protein product: CASSQRLMGGQERDGYTF.

This clone came up a few times. The rearrangement uses TRBV30 and TRBJ2-1; a weak D match, TRBD2 (6 bases). Germline values: CDR1 GTSNPN, CDR2 SVGIG (reference sequence). Between the trimmed V and J ends, which lost 5 bases and 8 bases, there was a span of 25 bases. The CDR3 runs 16 residues. CDR3 residues: CAWDSGRDPRGDEQFF. CDR3 DNA: TGTGCCTGGGATTCTGGGCGGGACCCGCGGGGCGATGAGCAGTTCTTC.

The V gene is TRBV9, the J gene TRBJ2-7; D could derive from TRBD1 or TRBD2 (6 bases each). V lost 0 bases and J lost 2, with 12 bases in between. Per germline, CDR1 SGDLS and CDR2 YYNGEE. CDR3 length: 15 amino acids. The CDR3 is CASSVAGAPTYEQYF. The DNA for the CDR3 is TGTGCCAGCAGCGTAGCGGGGGCTCCTACCTACGAGCAGTACTTC.

V is TRBV28 and J is TRBJ1-1; D uncertain. The V gene's germline CDR1 is MDHEN and CDR2 SYDVKM. This CDR3 has 16 amino acids. V was trimmed by 5 bases and J by 0 bases, leaving 16 bases between them. This chain's CDR3 is CASSTRHHSLNTEAFF. DNA for the CDR3: TGTGCCAGCAGTACCCGACACCACTCACTGAACACTGAAGCTTTCTTT.

The V gene is TRBV5-6, the J gene TRBJ1-2, with 7 nucleotides matching TRBD1. CDR3 length: 15 residues. Germline V lookup: CDR1 SGHDT, CDR2 YYEEEE. V shed 4 bases, J shed 3 bases, and the junction held 9 bases outside the gene matches. The CDR3 nucleotides are TGTGCCAGCAGCCCTGTGATGACAGGGTACTATGGCTACACCTTC. It codes for CASSPVMTGYYGYTF. Supplemented by reference TRBV5-6 and TRBJ1-2, the full variable domain reads DAGVTQSPTHLIKTRGQQVTLRCSPKSGHDTVSWYQQALGQGPQFIFQYYEEEERQRGNFPDRFSGHQFPNYSSELNVNALLLGDSALYLCASSPVMTGYYGYTFGSGTRLTVV.

V usage is TRBV7-5 and J usage is TRBJ1-2; TRBD1 is the table's D call and was not checked against the DNA. TRBV7-5 is termed a pseudogene. The CDR3 runs to 17 residues. The CDR3 nucleotides are TGTGCCAGAAGCATCTCCCGGGTGGGACATCGGGCGGATGGCTACACCTTC. This codes for CARSISRVGHRADGYTF.

The chain uses TRBV28 and TRBJ1-1; TRBD1 might be the D (6 bases). V lost 5 bases, J lost 8 bases, and 9 bases lay in between. The germline V gene encodes CDR1 MDHEN and CDR2 SYDVKM. This CDR3 spans 11 amino acids. CDR3 nucleotides: TGTGCCAGCAGTACCCAGGGGGAAGCTTTCTTT. Translation: CASSTQGEAFF.

This clone has just a few counts. The V and J genes are TRBV20-1 and TRBJ2-1; no clear D. CDR1 and CDR2 (germline): DFQATT, SNEGSKA (reference sequence). This CDR3 has 11 residues. The V end was cut by 3 bases, the J end by 9 bases, with 9 bases between. In DNA, the CDR3 is TGCAGTGCTAGTGGGTCCCCTGAGCAGTTCTTC. It is translated as CSASGSPEQFF.

The chain links TRBV6-1 to TRBJ1-6; a possible D gene is TRBD1 (6 bases). This CDR3 has 16 amino acids. Germline CDR1 is MNHNS and CDR2 is SASEGT. Trimming pared 3 bases from V and 7 bases from J, leaving 16 bases between. CDR3 protein: CASSEPWGGPNSPLHF. In nucleotides, the CDR3 is TGTGCCAGCAGTGAGCCCTGGGGGGGGCCGAATTCACCCCTCCACTTT.

In this sample, this clone turned up a few times. The chain uses TRBV10-3 and TRBJ1-1; 7 bases fit TRBD1. Trimming removed 4 bases from V and 1 base from J; junction bases left unmatched: 3. This CDR3 has 14 amino acids. Germline values: CDR1 ENHRY, CDR2 SYGVKD. The CDR3 is CAISVGTANTEAFF. The CDR3 DNA reads TGTGCCATCAGTGTCGGGACAGCGAACACTGAAGCTTTCTTT.

This rearrangement joins TRBV7-3 to TRBJ2-6; 9 nucleotides align to TRBD1. V lost 0 bases to trimming and J lost 3 bases; unmatched junction nucleotides: 3. Germline CDR1 is SGHTA and CDR2 is FQGTGA. This CDR3 spans 17 amino acids. The CDR3: CASSLTGTGYGANVLTF. The CDR3 DNA follows: TGTGCCAGCAGCTTAACCGGGACAGGGTATGGGGCCAACGTCCTGACTTTC. The entire variable domain, with the rest obtained from reference TRBV7-3 and TRBJ2-6, is as follows: GAGVSQTPSNKVTEKGKYVELRCDPISGHTALYWYRQSLGQGPEFLIYFQGTGAADDSGLPNDRFFAVRPEGSVSTLKIQRTERGDSAVYLCASSLTGTGYGANVLTFGAGSRLTVL.

The CDR3 region has the DNA TGTGCCAGCAGCTTGGCAACTAGCGGGCTTGACAATGAGCAGTTCTTC. This codes for CASSLATSGLDNEQFF. J is TRBJ2-1 and V is TRBV5-4; TRBD2 matches at 9 bases. Germline CDR1 is SGHNT and CDR2 is YYREEE (reference sequence). The CDR3 runs 16 residues. The J segment lost 5 bases and the V segment lost 0 bases, leaving 6 bases of the junction unmatched.

The V gene is TRBV15, the J gene TRBJ1-5; tentatively, D is TRBD1 (6 bases). The CDR3 length is 17 residues. V lost 5 bases and J 9 bases, leaving 26 bases between the germline ends. Germline V lookup: CDR1 LNHNV, CDR2 YYDKDF (reference sequence). In DNA, the CDR3 is TGTGCCACCAGCGACCCCTTTTTCCGACAGGAGGTTGGGCCCCAGCATTTT. Amino acids: CATSDPFFRQEVGPQHF.

This chain connects TRBV27 to TRBJ1-6; 8 bases align to TRBD1. The CDR3 consists of 17 residues. V trimming: 3 bases; J trimming: 5 bases; junction bases outside the gene matches: 9. Germline loops: CDR1 MNHEY, CDR2 SMNVEV (reference sequence). CDR3 in DNA: TGTGCCAGCAGTTTGTTCGACAGGGGATGGCATAATTCACCCCTCCACTTT. Translating gives CASSLFDRGWHNSPLHF.

The chain couples TRBV2 to TRBJ2-2; D possibly uses TRBD1 or TRBD2 (6 bases each). V lost 7 bases and J lost 6, with 12 bases in between. Germline assignment: CDR1 SNHLY and CDR2 FYNNEI. This CDR3 is built from 13 residues. The DNA of the CDR3 is TGTGCCAGCATCCAGGGGAGGTCCGGGGAGCTGTTTTTT. This codes for CASIQGRSGELFF.

The chain joins TRBV4-1 to TRBJ2-1, with TRBD2 identical over 9 bases. V shed 1 base, J shed 3 bases, and the junction held 4 bases outside the gene matches. This CDR3 is built from 16 residues. Germline V gene data show CDR1 as MGHRA and CDR2 as YSYEKL. The CDR3 DNA reads as TGCGCCAGCAGCCAAGTTCGACTAGCGGTCTACAATGAGCAGTTCTTC. Its translation: CASSQVRLAVYNEQFF.

The V gene is TRBV2, the J gene TRBJ1-4, with a tentative D call TRBD1 (5 bases). Germline loops: CDR1 SNHLY, CDR2 FYNNEI. With 3 bases removed from V and 0 bases from J, the gap between germline ends came to 14 bases. The length of the CDR3 is 17 residues. This CDR3 is CASSDPGHAATNEKLFF. The CDR3 region has the DNA TGTGCCAGCAGTGATCCCGGACACGCAGCAACTAATGAAAAACTGTTTTTT.

The V gene is TRBV15, the J gene TRBJ1-4; D call uncertain. From germline, CDR1 is LNHNV and CDR2 YYDKDF (reference sequence). This CDR3 has 15 amino acids. Trimming left V 1 base short and J 2 bases short, with 8 bases between. The CDR3 reads CATSRVQETNEKLFF. The CDR3 bases are TGTGCCACCAGCAGAGTCCAGGAGACTAATGAAAAACTGTTTTTT. Based on the CDR3 plus reference TRBV15 and TRBJ1-4, the full variable domain is DAMVIQNPRYQVTQFGKPVTLSCSQTLNHNVMYWYQQKSSQAPKLLFHYYDKDFNNEADTPDNFQSRRPNTSFCFLDIRSPGLGDTAMYLCATSRVQETNEKLFFGSGTQLSVL.

V is TRBV11-2 and J is TRBJ2-5, with D possibly matching TRBD2 (5 bases). Germline values: CDR1 SGHAT, CDR2 FQNNGV. Trimming shortened V by 1 base and J by 1 base, and 13 bases separated the two germline ends. The CDR3 covers 16 residues. CDR3 in amino acids: CASSLGPEGFQETQYF. The CDR3 DNA is TGTGCCAGCAGCTTAGGGCCCGAGGGTTTCCAAGAGACCCAGTACTTC.

This chain uses TRBV19 with TRBJ1-2, with 9 bases fitting TRBD1. CDR1 is LNHDA and CDR2 is SQIVND in the germline V gene (reference sequence). CDR3 length: 17 amino acids. V gave up 5 bases and J gave up 2 bases; unmatched junction bases: 12. As DNA, the CDR3 is TGTGCCAGTAGTTCCACCTTCCGGACAGGGGCAAACTATGGCTACACCTTC. Encoded protein: CASSSTFRTGANYGYTF.

This clone was seen a handful of times. The chain recombines TRBV7-9 with TRBJ2-7; 14 bases line up with TRBD2. There are 15 residues in the CDR3. CDR1 and CDR2 from the germline V gene are SEHNR and FQNEAQ (reference sequence). V was pared by 5 bases and J by 4 bases, with 4 bases of the junction left unmatched. The CDR3 loop reads CASSPGTSGGYEQYF. CDR3 DNA sequence: TGTGCCAGCAGCCCTGGGACTAGCGGGGGTTACGAGCAGTACTTC.

The chain is built from TRBV7-3 and TRBJ1-2; the match to TRBD1 covers 8 bases. This CDR3 comprises 13 residues. Germline V gene data show CDR1 as SGHTA and CDR2 as FQGTGA. The V and J ends lost 5 bases and 4 bases, in that order; junction bases with no gene match: 3. The CDR3 DNA follows: TGTGCCAGCAGCCCGGGACAGGCCTATGGCTACACCTTC. Translation gives CASSPGQAYGYTF.

This chain links TRBV18 with TRBJ2-2; D is uncertain. This CDR3 spans 14 amino acids. Trimming took 0 bases from V and 6 from J, leaving 8 bases between them. Germline CDR1 and CDR2: KGHSH and LQKENI. The DNA of the CDR3 is TGTGCCAGCTCACCACCCTTCGAATCCGGGGAGCTGTTTTTT. As protein: CASSPPFESGELFF. Together with reference TRBV18 and TRBJ2-2, the CDR3 gives the full variable domain: NAGVMQNPRHLVRRRGQEARLRCSPMKGHSHVYWYRQLPEEGLKFMVYLQKENIIDESGMPKERFSAEFPKEGPSILRIQQVVRGDSAAYFCASSPPFESGELFFGEGSRLTVL.

The V call is TRBV6-5, the J call TRBJ1-6; D not certain. CDR1 is MNHEY, CDR2 SVGAGI, per germline. The CDR3 loop spans 15 amino acids. V lost 10 bases, J lost 4 bases, and 17 bases lay in between. The CDR3 loop is CATRSAKGYNSPLHF. Here the CDR3 DNA reads TGTGCCACCAGGAGTGCCAAGGGTTATAATTCACCCCTCCACTTT.

This chain links TRBV4-1 with TRBJ1-4; the match to TRBD1 covers 9 bases. Trimming at V came to 3 bases and at J to 1 base, leaving 3 bases not matched to a gene. CDR1 and CDR2 from the germline V gene are MGHRA and YSYEKL. The CDR3 covers 16 residues. CDR3 protein: CASSHATGGTNEKLFF. The CDR3 DNA sequence: TGCGCCAGCAGCCATGCGACAGGGGGAACTAATGAAAAACTGTTTTTT.

Only a few counts were recorded for this clone. The V and J genes are TRBV4-2 and TRBJ1-5, with 7 bases matching TRBD1. The germline gives CDR1 LGHNA, CDR2 YNFKEQ. Trimming cost V 2 bases and J 16 bases; bases outside gene matches: 11. CDR3 length: 13 amino acids. The CDR3 sequence is CASSQSRDSAPHF. In DNA form, the CDR3 reads TGTGCCAGCAGCCAATCCCGGGACAGCGCCCCTCATTTT.